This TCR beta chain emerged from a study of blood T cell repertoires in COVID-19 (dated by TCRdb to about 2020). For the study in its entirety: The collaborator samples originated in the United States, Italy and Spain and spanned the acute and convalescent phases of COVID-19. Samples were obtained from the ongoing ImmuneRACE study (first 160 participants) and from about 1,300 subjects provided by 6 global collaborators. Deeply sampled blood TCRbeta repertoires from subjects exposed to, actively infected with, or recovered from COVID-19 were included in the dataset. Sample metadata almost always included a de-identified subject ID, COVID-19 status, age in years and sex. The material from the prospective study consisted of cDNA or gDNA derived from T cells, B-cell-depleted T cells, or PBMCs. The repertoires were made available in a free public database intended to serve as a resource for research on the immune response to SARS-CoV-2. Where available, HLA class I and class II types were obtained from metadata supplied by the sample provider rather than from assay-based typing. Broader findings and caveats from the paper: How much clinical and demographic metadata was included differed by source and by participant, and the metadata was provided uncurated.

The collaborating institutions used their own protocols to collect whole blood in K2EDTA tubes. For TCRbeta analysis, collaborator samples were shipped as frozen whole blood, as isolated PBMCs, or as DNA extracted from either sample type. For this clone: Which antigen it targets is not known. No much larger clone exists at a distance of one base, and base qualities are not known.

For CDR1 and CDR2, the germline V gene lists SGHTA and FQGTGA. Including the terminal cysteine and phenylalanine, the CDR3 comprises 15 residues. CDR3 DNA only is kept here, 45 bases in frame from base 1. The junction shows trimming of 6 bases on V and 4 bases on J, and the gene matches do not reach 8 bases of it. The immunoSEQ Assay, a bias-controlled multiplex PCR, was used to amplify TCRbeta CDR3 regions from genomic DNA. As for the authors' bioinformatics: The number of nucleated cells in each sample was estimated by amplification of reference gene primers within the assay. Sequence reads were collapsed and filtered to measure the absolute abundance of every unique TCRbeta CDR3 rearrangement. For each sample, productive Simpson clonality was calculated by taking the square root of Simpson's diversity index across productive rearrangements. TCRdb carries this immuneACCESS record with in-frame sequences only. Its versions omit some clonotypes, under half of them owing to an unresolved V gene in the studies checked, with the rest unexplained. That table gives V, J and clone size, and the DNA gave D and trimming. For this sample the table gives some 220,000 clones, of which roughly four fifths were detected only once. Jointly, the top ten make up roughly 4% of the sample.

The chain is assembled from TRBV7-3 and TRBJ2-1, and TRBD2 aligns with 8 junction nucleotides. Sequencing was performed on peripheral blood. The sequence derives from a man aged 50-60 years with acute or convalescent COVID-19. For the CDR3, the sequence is CASSRAGAGYNEQFF. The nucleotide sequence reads TGTGCCAGCAGTCGAGCGGGAGCAGGGTACAATGAGCAGTTCTTC.